The 23 T cell receptor beta chains below were found in one sample sequenced in a study of T cells in Graves' hyperthyroidism and ophthalmopathy. Amplification of TCR beta CDR3 regions was performed using RNA transcripts as template. The TCR CDR3 was amplified in a first-round RT-PCR using the HTBI primer set. TCRdb recomputed calls from the multiplex PCR reads with MiXCR, one row per CDR3 protein. The sample records 300,000 to 450,000 distinct CDR3 sequences, about 15% being singletons. The sequenced sample consisted of blood. The origin of the receptors is a woman younger than 35 with Graves' hyperthyroidism that later progressed to Graves' ophthalmopathy.

This clonotype was seen ten or more times. The chain employs TRBV18 and TRBJ1-1; 10 nucleotides line up with TRBD1. The CDR3 spans 15 residues. Germline lookup yields CDR1 KGHSH and CDR2 LQKENI. V lost 0 bases to trimming and J lost 3 bases; unmatched junction nucleotides: 1. The CDR3 DNA follows: TGTGCCAGCTCACCACCGGGACAGGGGTACACTGAAGCTTTCTTT. Translation: CASSPPGQGYTEAFF.

This clonotype was seen a single time. At one boundary the junction diverges from the germline segment, which might be a read error. The chain is built from TRBV5-1 and TRBJ1-1; a weak D match, TRBD1 (5 bases). CDR3 length: 14 amino acids. CDR1 and CDR2 (germline): SGHRS, YFSETQ. This chain's CDR3 is CASSLAGLNTEALF. The CDR3 DNA sequence: TGCGCCAGCAGCTTGGCGGGGCTGAACACTGAAGCTCTCTTT.

The rearrangement links TRBV5-1 to TRBJ2-5; the match to TRBD2 covers 9 bases. The CDR3 is made up of 16 amino acids. In germline, CDR1 is SGHRS, CDR2 YFSETQ. Germline trimming cut 2 bases from V and 5 bases from J; bases unmatched to any gene: 10. In DNA, the CDR3 is TGCGCCAGCAGCTTAGGTATAGCGGGAGATAGCGAGACCCAGTACTTC. It is translated as CASSLGIAGDSETQYF. The full variable domain, in which reference TRBV5-1 and TRBJ2-5 provide the parts outside the CDR3, is KAGVTQTPRYLIKTRGQQVTLSCSPISGHRSVSWYQQTPGQGLQFLFEYFSETQRNKGNFPGRFSGRQFSNSRSEMNVSTLELGDSALYLCASSLGIAGDSETQYFGPGTRLLVL.

This clonotype appeared a few times. The chain is built from TRBV20-1 and TRBJ2-1, with 10 bases aligning to TRBD2. This CDR3 is 14 amino acids long. Germline V gene data show CDR1 as DFQATT and CDR2 as SNEGSKA (reference sequence). Trimming took 7 bases from V and 1 from J; bases not matched to a gene: 4. The CDR3 sequence is CSGAGGGSYNEQFF. Written as DNA, the CDR3 is TGCAGTGGAGCGGGAGGGGGATCCTACAATGAGCAGTTCTTC.

This clonotype was observed at least ten times. This chain uses TRBV13 with TRBJ2-1; D may be TRBD2 (6 bases). Trimming removed 1 base at V and 2 bases at J, with 15 bases between. From germline, CDR1 is PRHDT and CDR2 FYEKMQ (reference sequence). There are 17 residues in the CDR3. The CDR3 sequence is CASSLVDGSSAYNEQFF. CDR3 DNA: TGTGCCAGCAGCTTAGTAGACGGGAGTAGCGCCTACAATGAGCAGTTCTTC. Variable domain in full (rest from reference TRBV13 and TRBJ2-1): AAGVIQSPRHLIKEKRETATLKCYPIPRHDTVYWYQQGPGQDPQFLISFYEKMQSDKGSIPDRFSAQQFSDYHSELNMSSLELGDSALYFCASSLVDGSSAYNEQFFGPGTRLTVL.

Many counts were recorded for this clonotype. The J gene is TRBJ2-7, the V gene TRBV20-1; a weak D match, TRBD2 (5 bases). V was shortened by 0 bases and J by 5 bases, with 17 bases between the two germline ends. This CDR3 is built from 15 residues. Germline V gives CDR1 DFQATT, CDR2 SNEGSKA (reference sequence). The chain's CDR3 is CSAREWVGIVNEQYF. As DNA, the CDR3 is TGCAGTGCTAGAGAATGGGTCGGGATAGTAAACGAGCAGTACTTC.

A word on this clonotype: A clone one base away is much larger, so this may be a read error. This sequence joins TRBV20-1 and TRBJ2-7, with D perhaps matching TRBD1 (6 bases). The length of the CDR3 is 15 residues. Germline V gives CDR1 DFQATT, CDR2 SNEGSKA (reference sequence). The CDR3 sequence is CSARDGRGGTYELYF. CDR3 coding DNA: TGCAGTGCTAGAGACGGGCGTGGGGGCACCTACGAGCTGTACTTC.

This clonotype was detected many times. The chain recombines TRBV20-1 with TRBJ1-1; a possible D gene is TRBD1 (5 bases). The V and J ends lost 0 bases and 0 bases respectively, with 11 bases between them. Germline assignment: CDR1 DFQATT and CDR2 SNEGSKA (reference sequence). The CDR3 loop spans 15 amino acids. The CDR3 sequence is CSARDDSQMNTEAFF. CDR3 sequence (DNA): TGCAGTGCTAGAGATGACAGCCAGATGAACACTGAAGCTTTCTTT.

This clonotype was picked up many times. The genes are TRBV28 and TRBJ1-1, with D possibly matching TRBD1 (5 bases). From germline, CDR1 is MDHEN and CDR2 SYDVKM. V gave up 2 bases and J gave up 6 bases, with 13 bases separating them. The length of the CDR3 is 14 residues. The CDR3 is CASSLGLLGAEAFF. The CDR3 DNA reads as TGTGCCAGCAGTTTAGGGCTTCTGGGGGCTGAAGCTTTCTTT.

The J gene is TRBJ2-3, the V gene TRBV30; TRBD2 matches 9 bases. CDR1 is GTSNPN and CDR2 is SVGIG in the germline V gene (reference sequence). Trimming took 8 bases from V and 0 from J; bases not matched to a gene: 3. There are 13 residues in the CDR3. This CDR3 reads CARGTSSTDTQYF. DNA for the CDR3: TGTGCCAGAGGGACTAGCAGCACAGATACGCAGTATTTT.

Worth noting for this clonotype: The junction shows a germline mismatch at one end, possibly a read error. This chain links TRBV6-1 with TRBJ1-6; a weak D match, TRBD1 (6 bases). The CDR3 has 13 residues. Germline values: CDR1 MNHNS, CDR2 SASEGT. As DNA, the CDR3 is TGTGCCACGGGACACGAATATAATTCACCCTTCCACTTT. The encoded protein is CATGHEYNSPFHF.

This clonotype was counted at least ten times. This chain uses TRBV28 with TRBJ1-1, with a weak D call TRBD1 (6 bases). There are 14 residues in the CDR3. Trimming stripped 6 bases from V and 5 bases from J, with 16 bases between. The germline CDR1 and CDR2 sequences are MDHEN and SYDVKM. The CDR3 coding sequence is TGTGCCAGCAGCCTAGTGGGGGCGAGGACTGAAGCTTTCTTT. As protein: CASSLVGARTEAFF.

V and J are TRBV4-1 and TRBJ2-7; 11 bases are shared with TRBD1. V shed 5 bases, J shed 2 bases, and the junction held 5 bases outside the gene matches. Per germline, CDR1 MGHRA and CDR2 YSYEKL. This CDR3 comprises 15 residues. DNA for the CDR3: TGCGCCAGCAGCTCTCGGACAGGGGGCCCCTACGAGCAGTACTTC. This codes for CASSSRTGGPYEQYF.

The chain recombines TRBV20-1 with TRBJ2-1; 8 positions match TRBD2. Germline CDR1 reads DFQATT; CDR2 reads SNEGSKA (reference sequence). The CDR3 spans 16 residues. V lost 3 bases, J lost 1 base, and 8 bases stayed unmatched. CDR3 region: CSASPGLAGSYNEQFF. The DNA for the CDR3 is TGCAGTGCTAGTCCGGGGCTAGCGGGTTCCTACAATGAGCAGTTCTTC.

This clonotype was seen a few times. V usage is TRBV29-1 and J usage is TRBJ1-5; 7 positions match TRBD1. Germline CDR1 reads SQVTM; CDR2 reads ANQGSEA. V shed 5 bases and J 7 bases; nucleotides not matched to a gene: 8. This CDR3 has 13 amino acids. The CDR3 is CSVLQGRGQPQHF. The CDR3, as DNA: TGCAGCGTTCTACAGGGGAGGGGACAGCCCCAGCATTTT. Full variable domain (missing parts from reference TRBV29-1 and TRBJ1-5): SAVISQKPSRDICQRGTSLTIQCQVDSQVTMMFWYRQQPGQSLTLIATANQGSEATYESGFVIDKFPISRPNLTFSTLTVSNMSPEDSSIYLCSVLQGRGQPQHFGDGTRLSIL.

This clonotype was recorded at least ten times. This sequence joins TRBV7-6 and TRBJ2-5; TRBD1 or TRBD2 may be the D gene (5 bases each). This CDR3 region has 15 residues. Trimming stripped 5 bases from V and 5 bases from J, with 18 bases between. CDR1 and CDR2 (germline): SGHVS, FNYEAQ. CDR3 sequence reads: CASSKAGTSAETQYF. The DNA of the CDR3 is TGTGCCAGCAGCAAAGCTGGGACGTCGGCCGAGACCCAGTACTTC.

The chain links TRBV15 to TRBJ2-1; TRBD1 is a possible D gene (6 bases). V gave up 6 bases and J gave up 7 bases, with 19 bases separating them. The CDR3 spans 15 residues. In germline, CDR1 is LNHNV, CDR2 YYDKDF (reference sequence). CDR3 DNA sequence: TGTGCCACCAGTAGGTCGCAGGGGCGTATAAATGAGCAGTTCTTC. Translated, it gives CATSRSQGRINEQFF. Looking up the rest from reference TRBV15 and TRBJ2-1 gives the full variable domain: DAMVIQNPRYQVTQFGKPVTLSCSQTLNHNVMYWYQQKSSQAPKLLFHYYDKDFNNEADTPDNFQSRRPNTSFCFLDIRSPGLGDTAMYLCATSRSQGRINEQFFGPGTRLTVL.

This clonotype has just one count. This sequence joins TRBV11-2 and TRBJ2-1; 11 bases agree with TRBD1. Unmatched junction bases numbered 6, after V lost 3 bases and J lost 8 bases. CDR1 is SGHAT, CDR2 FQNNGV, per germline. The CDR3 loop spans 15 amino acids. The CDR3 region is CASSLGTGGLDEQFF. The CDR3 DNA follows: TGTGCCAGCAGCTTGGGGACAGGGGGGCTGGATGAGCAGTTCTTC.

This clonotype was seen many times. V is TRBV28 and J is TRBJ2-7, with TRBD2 identical over 11 bases. Trimming cost V 5 bases and J 5 bases; bases outside gene matches: 8. The CDR3 covers 15 residues. Germline V CDR1 and CDR2: MDHEN, SYDVKM. The CDR3, as DNA: TGTGCCAGCAGTCCGACTAATAGCGGGAGGGACGAGCAGTACTTC. It specifies CASSPTNSGRDEQYF. Complete variable domain (other parts from reference TRBV28 and TRBJ2-7): DVKVTQSSRYLVKRTGEKVFLECVQDMDHENMFWYRQDPGLGLRLIYFSYDVKMKEKGDIPEGYSVSREKKERFSLILESASTNQTSMYLCASSPTNSGRDEQYFGPGTRLTVT.

This clonotype was counted only a few times. The V and J genes are TRBV24-1 and TRBJ2-4; TRBD1 matches 12 bases. The CDR3 has 16 amino acids. V lost 4 bases and J lost 7; bases outside the gene matches: 7. CDR1 is KGHDR, CDR2 SFDVKD, per germline. This chain's CDR3 is CATSDSLGQGANIQYF. The CDR3 bases are TGTGCCACCAGTGACTCTCTGGGACAGGGGGCGAACATTCAGTACTTC.

This clonotype came up a few times. The V call is TRBV6-1, the J call TRBJ1-1, with D possibly matching TRBD1 (6 bases). Germline V gene sequence: CDR1 MNHNS, CDR2 SASEGT. The CDR3 is made up of 15 amino acids. V lost 8 bases to trimming and J lost 4 bases, with 20 bases between them. CDR3 nucleotide sequence: TGTGCCAGCTCCCTCCGTCGAGGGGGTGTCACTGAAGCTTTCTTT. It is translated as CASSLRRGGVTEAFF.

This clonotype has a count of ten or more. The DNA for the CDR3 is TGTGCCAGCAGTTTTAACACTGAAGCTTTCTTT. Its protein is CASSFNTEAFF. The chain combines TRBV28 with TRBJ1-1; D remains unclear. Looked up from germline, CDR1 is MDHEN and CDR2 is SYDVKM. There are 11 residues in the CDR3. V lost 3 bases, J lost 2 bases, and 1 base lay in between.

This clonotype turned up a few times. The chain has TRBV20-1 and TRBJ1-2, with D possibly TRBD1 on 5 matching bases. The V and J ends lost 0 bases and 12 bases respectively, with 14 bases between them. There are 12 residues in the CDR3. Looked up from germline, CDR1 is DFQATT and CDR2 is SNEGSKA (reference sequence). In DNA form, the CDR3 reads TGCAGTGCTAGAGAGGAGGGATGGGGCCACACCTTC. It yields the protein CSAREEGWGHTF.